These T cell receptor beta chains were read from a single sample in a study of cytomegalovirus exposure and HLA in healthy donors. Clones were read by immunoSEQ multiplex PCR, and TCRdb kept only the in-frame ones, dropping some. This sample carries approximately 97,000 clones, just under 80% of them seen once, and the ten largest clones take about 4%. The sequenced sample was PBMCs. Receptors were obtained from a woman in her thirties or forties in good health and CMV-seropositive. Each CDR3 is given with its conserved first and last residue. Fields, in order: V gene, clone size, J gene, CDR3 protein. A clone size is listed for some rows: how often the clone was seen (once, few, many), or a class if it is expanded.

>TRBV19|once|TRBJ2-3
CASSTSSGRGADTQYF
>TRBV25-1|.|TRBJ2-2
CASSDTSGLIGELFF
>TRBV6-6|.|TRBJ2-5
CASSSGTQYF
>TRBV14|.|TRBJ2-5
CASSFRRGFGETQYF
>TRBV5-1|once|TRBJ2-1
CASSFPGGVEQFF
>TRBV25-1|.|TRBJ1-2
CASRGWAGYGYTF
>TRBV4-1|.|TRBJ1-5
CASSRWTGETNQPQHF
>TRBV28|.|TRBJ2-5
CASSFWDRGYQETQYF
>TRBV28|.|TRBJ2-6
CASSLYGQGVAGANVLTF
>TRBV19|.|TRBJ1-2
CASSTMGQGSGYTF
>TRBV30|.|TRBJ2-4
CAWSGETSGSRNIQYF
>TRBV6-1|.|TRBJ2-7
CASSELAGGGAYEQYF
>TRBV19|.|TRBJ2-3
CARLAGVQVHTQYF
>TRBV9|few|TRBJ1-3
CASSVEAGISGNTIYF
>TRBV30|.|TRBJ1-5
CAWSSTGTGTGQPQHF
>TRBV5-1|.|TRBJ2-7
CASSPGPSYEQYF
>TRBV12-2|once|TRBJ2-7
CASRFCGGGKRKRARSYEQYF
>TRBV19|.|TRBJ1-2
CASSGQGGYGYTF
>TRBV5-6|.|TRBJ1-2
CASSFGAGGSAF
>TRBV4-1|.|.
CASSQVASGDYEQYF
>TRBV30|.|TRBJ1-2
CAWRVNRAYGYTF
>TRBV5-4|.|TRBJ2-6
CASSFDRGSGANVLTF
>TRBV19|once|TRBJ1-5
CASSNPLRGRNQPQHF
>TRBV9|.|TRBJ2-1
CASSQGGLAGHDEQFF
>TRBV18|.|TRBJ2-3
CASSPGVSGIGTDTQYF
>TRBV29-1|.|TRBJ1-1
CSVEPGNTEAFF
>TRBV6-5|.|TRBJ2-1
CASSYSGSNNEQFF
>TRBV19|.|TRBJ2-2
CASSILSGGGELFF